This TCR beta chain was recovered during a study of beta chain features in type 1 diabetes. The CDR3 is made up of 15 amino acids. V was clipped by 10 bases and J by 4 bases, with 17 bases between them. The germline V gene encodes CDR1 MNHNS and CDR2 SASEGT. Of the isolated RNA, all was reverse transcribed, and so the sequenced material was expressed TCRB transcripts. Some clones are missing from TCRdb's copy, which holds only in-frame ones; the method was immunoSEQ multiplex PCR. The table has more than 15,000 clones, approximately 55% seen once; the top ten hold 0.46%. The TCR originated in a young woman in good health. This chain joins TRBV6-1 and TRBJ2-6, with a possible D match to TRBD2 (6 bases). Input material: stem cell memory CD4+ T cells from blood. DNA for the CDR3: TGTGCCACCTCGGGAGATGGTTGGGGGGCCAACGTCCTGACTTTC. This encodes CATSGDGWGANVLTF.